This TCR beta chain was recorded in a study of radiation and T cells in renal cell carcinoma. Study-wide points: In blood, top tumor clones expanded by 2 weeks, shrinking by 4.

This clone was picked up a small number of times. Antigen unknown. The sample's time point: blood 4 weeks post-SBRT, at nephrectomy. Regarding treatment: 15 Gy SBRT to primary tumor, nephrectomy 4 weeks later. The tumor was a clear cell renal cell carcinoma. Method: immunoSEQ multiplex PCR; TCRdb's copy keeps in-frame clones and lacks some. Of 97,000 or so clones listed, 70% to 85% are singletons. This receptor was taken from a man aged 60 to 69 with renal cell carcinoma. The material was blood, obtained from a patient whose treatment included radiotherapy and nephrectomy.

CDR3 sequence: CASSPLTAGVTGELFF. The CDR3 DNA reads as TGTGCCAGCTCACCACTAACAGCGGGAGTAACCGGGGAGCTGTTTTTT. This chain uses TRBV18 with TRBJ2-2; 8 bases align to TRBD2. Per the germline V gene, CDR1 is KGHSH and CDR2 is LQKENI. This CDR3 contains 16 residues. The trim removed 1 base at V and 5 bases at J, leaving 6 bases unmatched. Full variable domain (rest looked up from reference TRBV18 and TRBJ2-2): NAGVMQNPRHLVRRRGQEARLRCSPMKGHSHVYWYRQLPEEGLKFMVYLQKENIIDESGMPKERFSAEFPKEGPSILRIQQVVRGDSAAYFCASSPLTAGVTGELFFGEGSRLTVL.